This T cell receptor (beta chain) emerged from a study of relationships among human T cell subsets. General study points: Over 60% of CD8+ cytotoxic sequences came from clones with over 100 reads.

With regard to this clonotype: What it recognizes is unknown.

CD4+CD25+ regulatory T cells came from anti-CD25 bead selection of positively selected CD4+ cells. From mRNA, alpha and beta CDR3 regions were amplified using semiquantitative ARM-PCR. ARM-PCR used tagged nested gene-specific primers, then communal superprimers for exponential amplification. MiXCR, run by TCRdb on the multiplex PCR reads, gives a single entry per CDR3 protein. The sample lists approximately 14,000 distinct CDR3 sequences; 60% were seen once. The CDR3 totals 15 residues. V lost 4 bases and J lost 5, with 15 bases in between. From germline, CDR1 is MGHRA and CDR2 YSYEKL. The chain uses TRBV4-1 and TRBJ1-5; maybe TRBD1 (5 bases). The sequenced sample was Tregs sorted from blood. The sequence was obtained from a man aged 35-49 years in good health. Here the CDR3 DNA reads TGCGCCAGCAGCCCAAACGGACATAAAGATCAGCCCCAGCATTTT. Protein: CASSPNGHKDQPQHF.